This T cell receptor (beta chain) was retrieved from a study of response to subunit inactivated influenza vaccine. Study-level results: The authors suggested that few new T cells are recruited per seasonal influenza vaccination.

TCRdb reprocessed the RT-PCR reads with MiXCR, giving one entry per CDR3 protein. The sample yields roughly 460,000 distinct CDR3 sequences, about a tenth seen once. The germline V and J ends were trimmed by 2 bases and 2 bases, with 11 bases remaining between them. This CDR3 is 14 amino acids long. Germline V CDR1 and CDR2: SGDLS, YYNGEE. On this clonotype: The antigen is undetermined.

This receptor was taken from a man aged 45-60 years who received an inactivated influenza vaccine. The chain is built from TRBV9 and TRBJ2-7; D is uncertain. The sample in question was PBMCs from blood, obtained 45 days after vaccination. The CDR3 here is CASSVSPTTYEQYF. The CDR3 DNA is TGTGCCAGCAGCGTTTCCCCAACTACCTACGAGCAGTACTTC. Together with reference TRBV9 and TRBJ2-7, the CDR3 gives the full variable domain: DSGVTQTPKHLITATGQRVTLRCSPRSGDLSVYWYQQSLDQGLQFLIQYYNGEERAKGNILERFSAQQFPDLHSELNLSSLELGDSALYFCASSVSPTTYEQYFGPGTRLTVT.